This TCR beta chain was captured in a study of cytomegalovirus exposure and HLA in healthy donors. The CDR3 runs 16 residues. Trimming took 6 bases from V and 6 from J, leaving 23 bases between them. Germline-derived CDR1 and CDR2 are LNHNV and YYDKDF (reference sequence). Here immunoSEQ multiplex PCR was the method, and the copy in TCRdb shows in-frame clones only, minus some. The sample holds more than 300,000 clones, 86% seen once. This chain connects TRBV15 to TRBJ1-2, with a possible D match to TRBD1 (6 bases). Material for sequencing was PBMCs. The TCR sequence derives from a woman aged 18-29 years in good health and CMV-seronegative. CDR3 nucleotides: TGTGCCACCAGACTGGGACCGGGCAGGGGTCAAGATGGCTACACCTTC. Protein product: CATRLGPGRGQDGYTF. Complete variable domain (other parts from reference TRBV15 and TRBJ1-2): DAMVIQNPRYQVTQFGKPVTLSCSQTLNHNVMYWYQQKSSQAPKLLFHYYDKDFNNEADTPDNFQSRRPNTSFCFLDIRSPGLGDTAMYLCATRLGPGRGQDGYTFGSGTRLTVV.